What follows describes a single T cell receptor (beta chain). The V gene end was trimmed by 3 bases and the J gene end by 2 bases; junction bases not matched to a gene: 4. Germline assignment: CDR1 SGDLS and CDR2 YYNGEE. The CDR3 is 16 amino acids. The donors were members of the validation cohort comprising over a hundred subjects, separate from the approximately 630-subject first cohort. This sample was taken from a study of cytomegalovirus exposure and HLA in healthy donors. TCRdb's table, derived via immunoSEQ multiplex PCR, lists solely in-frame clones and lacks some. The table records some 320,000 clones, 87% of them present only once.

The sequenced sample was PBMCs. The chain carries TRBV9 and TRBJ2-3; TRBD2 matches 12 bases. This sequence originates from a woman under 40 in good health and CMV-seropositive. The CDR3 spells CASSAGTSGYTDTQYF. CDR3 in DNA: TGTGCCAGCAGCGCCGGGACTAGCGGGTACACAGATACGCAGTATTTT.